The 17 T cell receptor beta chains below were found in one sample sequenced in a study of blood T cell repertoires in COVID-19 (dated by TCRdb to 2020 to 2021). Library preparation used the immunoSEQ multiplex PCR assay. Entries here come from immuneACCESS through TCRdb and include only in-frame sequences with V and J called. Some clones fail to appear in such tables; in the studies checked, an unresolved V gene covers under half of the shortfall, and the cause of the remainder is unknown. This sample comprises under 50,000 clones, approximately 85% of them detected only once. The ten largest clones capture nearly 10% of the sample. The sequencing input was peripheral blood. Source of these receptors: a human donor in a cohort sampled during active COVID-19.

The chain joins TRBV12-5 to TRBJ2-7; the D gene is possibly TRBD1 (5 bases). With 5 bases removed from V and 3 bases from J, the gap between germline ends came to 11 bases. CDR3 length: 13 residues. Germline values: CDR1 LGHNT, CDR2 FRNRAP. CDR3 sequence (DNA): TGTGCTAGTGGTAACCCCGACAGCTACGAGCAGTACTTC. It translates to CASGNPDSYEQYF.

The V gene is TRBV19, the J gene TRBJ1-5, with D perhaps TRBD1 (6 bases). Germline V gene data show CDR1 as LNHDA and CDR2 as SQIVND (reference sequence). The CDR3 is 16 residues long. Trimming cost V 1 base and J 7 bases, with 17 bases left between them. The CDR3 nucleotides read TGTGCCAGTAGTATAGCGGCAGGGGTGAACCAACAGCCCCAGCATTTT. Its translation is CASSIAAGVNQQPQHF.

This clone was picked up one time. The J gene is TRBJ2-1, the V gene TRBV5-4, with TRBD1 matching over 10 bases. With 4 bases clipped from V and 2 bases from J, the junction kept 6 bases outside the gene matches. The CDR3 is made up of 16 amino acids. CDR1 is SGHNT, CDR2 YYREEE, per germline (reference sequence). The CDR3 region has the DNA TGTGCCAGCAGCCCAATTGGGACAGGGGCCTACAATGAGCAGTTCTTC. Translating gives CASSPIGTGAYNEQFF.

The chain has TRBV7-8 and TRBJ2-7; the D gene is possibly TRBD2 (5 bases). With 5 bases removed from V and 3 bases from J, the gap between germline ends came to 14 bases. Germline values: CDR1 SGHVS, CDR2 FQNEAQ. This CDR3 has 14 residues. DNA of the CDR3: TGTGCCAGCAGCCAAGGGTCGGGGAACTACGAGCAGTACTTC. Translated, it gives CASSQGSGNYEQYF.

J is TRBJ2-3 and V is TRBV4-2; TRBD2 might be the D (5 bases). The CDR3 loop spans 14 amino acids. Per the germline V gene, CDR1 is LGHNA and CDR2 is YNFKEQ. V dropped 6 bases and J dropped 3 bases, with 13 bases sitting between them. CDR3 sequence (DNA): TGTGCCAGCAGAGCGGAGCTGGGGACAGATACGCAGTATTTT. This gives the protein CASRAELGTDTQYF.

The V call is TRBV3-1 (or the pseudogene TRBV3-2), the J call TRBJ1-4, with a weak D call TRBD1 (6 bases). Germline V gene data show CDR1 as LGHDT and CDR2 as YNNKEL (reference sequence). The length of the CDR3 is 14 residues. V was shortened by 1 base and J by 7 bases, with 10 bases between the two germline ends. The CDR3 bases are TGTGCCAGCAGCCAAGTCGGGGGGCGTGAAAAACTGTTTTTT. This encodes CASSQVGGREKLFF.

The chain joins TRBV6-5 to TRBJ1-5, with 11 bases lining up with TRBD1. The CDR3 length is 14 residues. V was clipped by 5 bases and J by 5 bases; unmatched bases: 2. Germline CDR1 MNHEY, CDR2 SVGAGI. The CDR3 DNA is TGTGCCAGCAGTCGGACAGGGGGCGATCAGCCCCAGCATTTT. It encodes CASSRTGGDQPQHF.

V and J are TRBV5-6 and TRBJ1-1; D unresolved. Germline loops: CDR1 SGHDT, CDR2 YYEEEE. The CDR3 spans 16 residues. V dropped 0 bases and J dropped 1 base, with 13 bases sitting between them. The chain's CDR3 is CASSLDPSRPNTEAFF. DNA for the CDR3: TGTGCCAGCAGCTTGGATCCGTCCAGGCCGAACACTGAAGCTTTCTTT. Supplemented by reference TRBV5-6 and TRBJ1-1, the full variable domain reads DAGVTQSPTHLIKTRGQQVTLRCSPKSGHDTVSWYQQALGQGPQFIFQYYEEEERQRGNFPDRFSGHQFPNYSSELNVNALLLGDSALYLCASSLDPSRPNTEAFFGQGTRLTVV.

The chain is built from TRBV28 and TRBJ2-1; 7 nucleotides align to TRBD1. Trimming at V came to 4 bases and at J to 0 bases, leaving 6 bases not matched to a gene. The CDR3 spans 16 residues. Looked up from germline, CDR1 is MDHEN and CDR2 is SYDVKM. The DNA of the CDR3 is TGTGCCAGCAGTTCCCAGGGGGTAAGCTCCTACAATGAGCAGTTCTTC. Protein product: CASSSQGVSSYNEQFF.

The J gene is TRBJ2-3, the V gene TRBV3-1 (or the pseudogene TRBV3-2); TRBD2 matches 7 bases. V dropped 10 bases and J dropped 4; count of bases not matched to a gene: 8. This CDR3 region has 13 residues. Germline V lookup: CDR1 LGHDT, CDR2 YNNKEL (reference sequence). The CDR3 spells CATAPRGADTQYF. CDR3 coding DNA: TGTGCCACCGCACCCCGGGGGGCAGATACGCAGTATTTT.

The genes are TRBV9 and TRBJ2-7; D not resolved. This CDR3 has 14 amino acids. CDR1 SGDLS and CDR2 YYNGEE come from the germline V gene. V lost 7 bases and J 3 bases, leaving 17 bases between the germline ends. This CDR3 reads CASGPTLLVYEQYF. Here the CDR3 DNA reads TGTGCCAGCGGGCCTACCCTTCTCGTCTACGAGCAGTACTTC.

V gene TRBV6-2 or TRBV6-3 combines with J gene TRBJ2-1, with 9 positions matching TRBD2. The trim removed 0 bases at V and 0 bases at J, leaving 6 bases unmatched. The V gene's germline CDR1 is MNHEY and CDR2 SVGEGT. This CDR3 has 18 residues. This CDR3 reads CASSYSLAGNSSYNEQFF. CDR3 coding DNA: TGTGCCAGCAGTTACTCACTAGCGGGCAATAGCTCCTACAATGAGCAGTTCTTC.

V usage is TRBV10-1 and J usage is TRBJ1-6; 8 nucleotides line up with TRBD1. The junction had 5 bases not matched to a gene; V was cut back by 0 bases and J by 7 bases. This CDR3 has 16 amino acids. Germline CDR1 and CDR2: WNHNN and SYGVQD (reference sequence). CDR3 in amino acids: CASSESGQGANSPLHF. CDR3 in DNA: TGCGCCAGCAGTGAGTCAGGGCAGGGGGCAAATTCACCCCTCCACTTT.

The rearrangement links TRBV29-1 to TRBJ1-1; D ambiguous. V was clipped by 5 bases and J by 1 base, with 5 bases between them. The CDR3 loop spans 11 amino acids. The germline V gene encodes CDR1 SQVTM and CDR2 ANQGSEA. Here the CDR3 reads CSVRRNTEAFF. The CDR3 DNA follows: TGCAGCGTTAGGAGGAACACTGAAGCTTTCTTT. Using reference TRBV29-1 and TRBJ1-1 for the parts outside the CDR3, the full variable domain is SAVISQKPSRDICQRGTSLTIQCQVDSQVTMMFWYRQQPGQSLTLIATANQGSEATYESGFVIDKFPISRPNLTFSTLTVSNMSPEDSSIYLCSVRRNTEAFFGQGTRLTVV.

For the CDR3, the DNA is TGTGCCATCAGTGAGTCCCAGGGGGCGATCTATGGCTACACCTTC. Translation gives CAISESQGAIYGYTF. J is TRBJ1-2 and V is TRBV10-3, with 8 bases identical to TRBD1. CDR1 and CDR2 from the germline V gene are ENHRY and SYGVKD. J lost 4 bases, V lost 0 bases, and 4 bases had no gene match. This CDR3 is built from 15 residues.

CDR3 bases: TGTGCCAGCAACTACAACAGGGAGGGCACTGAAGCTTTCTTT. This codes for CASNYNREGTEAFF. The genes are TRBV6-5 and TRBJ1-1; weak D call: TRBD1 (6 bases). Germline V gene lookup returns CDR1 MNHEY and CDR2 SVGAGI. Trimming took 7 bases from V and 4 from J, leaving 16 bases between them. There are 14 residues in the CDR3.

The CDR3 bases are TGTGCCTGGATGGGACAGGTGAACACTGAAGCTTTCTTT. Translation gives CAWMGQVNTEAFF. The rearrangement joins TRBV30 to TRBJ1-1; 8 bases match TRBD1. There are 13 residues in the CDR3. V was clipped by 4 bases and J by 0 bases; unmatched bases: 1. Germline V gene data show CDR1 as GTSNPN and CDR2 as SVGIG (reference sequence).